The present TCR beta chain was sequenced within a study of blood T cells in healthy people across ages (dated by TCRdb to between 2015 and 2017). With regard to the full study: In model experiments, template switching captured roughly one uniquely barcoded TCR beta cDNA molecule for every two T cells. Age-related changes in TCR beta repertoire diversity were measured in the study by deep sequencing normalized with unique cDNA molecular identifiers. The donors were split into four age groups: young (average around 15 years), middle-aged (roughly 42), aged (about 56) and long-lived (roughly 77). Donors of different ages were randomly distributed across sequencing lanes to avoid experimental bias. For two donors (one aged 18 to 30 and one aged 80 or older), the study analyzed two additional independent replicas of 1 million unique cDNA reads from the same blood draw. Results and caveats for the whole study, not just this receptor: The long-lived group showed more naive CD4+ T cells, fewer expanded clones and increased TCR diversity than the aged group, suggesting age selection. Because the CMV infection status of the donors was unknown, age-related changes in expanded clonotypes may potentially have been confounded. As age increased, observed TCR beta diversity per million T cells dropped in a roughly linear way, and a significant reduction was already evident by age roughly 40. Estimates of total diversity from one million sequenced T cells were regarded as lower bounds and underestimates. Observed TCR beta diversity correlated strongly with the percentage of naive T cells measured by flow cytometry. Conclusive comparison of naive and antigen-experienced compartments was prevented by the profiling of bulk unsorted PBMCs.

The roughly 39 donors, aged about 6 to 100 years, were systemically healthy Caucasian individuals from Russia. Each donor gave around 9.9 milliliters of peripheral blood, collected into EDTA-treated Vacutainer tubes. Ficoll-Paque density-gradient centrifugation was used to isolate PBMCs, with at least 7 million per sample. Trizol reagent was used to extract total RNA from PBMCs, with at least 5 micrograms per sample. The percentages of naive CD45RAhigh/CD27high T cells were determined by flow cytometry on a PBMC aliquot from every donor. Library method: 5' RACE. Sequencing instrument: Illumina HiSeq 2500. A second PCR of roughly 7 to 11 cycles was performed with a sample-barcoded 5' primer and a J-beta primer mix. A unique molecular identifier was introduced onto each TCR beta cDNA molecule by a template-switch 5' adaptor carrying 12 random nucleotides. Each sample yielded at least 2.5 million CDR3-containing paired-end reads. The Mint cDNA synthesis kit, primed by a TRBC-specific oligonucleotide, was used to synthesize first-strand cDNA from all RNA. Following uracil-DNA glycosylase treatment, a first 18-cycle PCR with universal primers M1SS and BC2_uni_R was performed on all cDNA. In the authors' own workflow: For normalization, 1 million high-quality reads were randomly selected from each sample, with every read carrying a distinct molecular identifier. Instead of being binned into consensus sequences, reads with shared molecular identifiers were discarded. MiTCR, with a Q25 quality threshold and the strictest error-elimination algorithm, was used for CDR3 identification, clonotype clustering and error correction. A nonparametric unseen species model using Euler transformation provided a lower-bound estimate of total TCR beta diversity. The public reads were quality trimmed at Q25 with fastp and then assembled into clones with MiXCR by TCRdb, keeping productive beta chains. Records with the same CDR3 protein are collapsed into one entry carrying the most frequent genes and DNA. Here the V and J calls rest on TCRdb's processing, not on the authors' analysis. The sample table records 1.5 million to 2 million distinct CDR3 sequences; around 48% of these occur just once. The ten largest clones capture approximately 2% of the sample.

This clonotype was observed once. This receptor's antigen is unknown. No base qualities exist here, and no much larger clone lies one base off it. The sequenced sample was blood. The TCR originated in a woman aged 40 to 49 in good health.

The sequenced DNA is TGCAGTGCTAGAGTAGCGGGGGGGCCTGGGTACAATGAGCAGTACTTC. Translated, this is CSARVAGGPGYNEQYF. Recombination connected TRBV20-1 to TRBJ2-7, and 11 bases in between align with TRBD2. CDR1 DFQATT and CDR2 SNEGSKA were looked up in the germline V gene (reference sequence). Unmatched junction bases come to 12, with V trimmed by 1 base and J by 7 bases. CDR3 length: 16 amino acids, cysteine to phenylalanine. Of all the DNA, just the CDR3 is kept, 48 bases in frame from base 1.